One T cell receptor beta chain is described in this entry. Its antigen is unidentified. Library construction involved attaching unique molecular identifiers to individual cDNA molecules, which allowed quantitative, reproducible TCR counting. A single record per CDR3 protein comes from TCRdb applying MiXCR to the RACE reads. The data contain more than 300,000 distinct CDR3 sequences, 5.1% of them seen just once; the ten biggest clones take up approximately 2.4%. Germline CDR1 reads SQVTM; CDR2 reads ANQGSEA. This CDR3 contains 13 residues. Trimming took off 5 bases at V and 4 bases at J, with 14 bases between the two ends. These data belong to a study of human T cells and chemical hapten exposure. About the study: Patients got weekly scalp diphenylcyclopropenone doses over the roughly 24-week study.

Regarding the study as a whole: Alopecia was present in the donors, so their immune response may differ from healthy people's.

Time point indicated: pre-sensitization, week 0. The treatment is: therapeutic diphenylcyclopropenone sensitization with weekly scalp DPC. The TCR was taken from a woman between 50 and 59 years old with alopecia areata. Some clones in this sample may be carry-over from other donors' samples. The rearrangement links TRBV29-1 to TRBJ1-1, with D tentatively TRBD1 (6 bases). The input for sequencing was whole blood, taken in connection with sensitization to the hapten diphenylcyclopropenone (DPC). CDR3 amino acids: CSVQSGVVTEAFF. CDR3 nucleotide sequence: TGCAGCGTTCAATCAGGGGTGGTCACTGAAGCTTTCTTT.